This T cell receptor beta chain comes out of a study of blood T cell repertoires in COVID-19. Study information: Sample material is recorded as cDNA or gDNA derived from T cells, B-cell-depleted T cells, or PBMCs.

Participants came from some 23 US areas, aged roughly 18 to 95 years. Per the study methods: Quantification of nucleated cells was approximated via reference gene primer amplification. Method: immunoSEQ multiplex PCR; TCRdb's copy keeps in-frame clones and lacks some. The DNA was the basis for D and trimming; V, J and clone size are from that table. The sample has over 150,000 clones, about 90% seen once. V was clipped by 1 base and J by 3 bases, with 7 bases between them. The CDR3 sequence is 14 residues long. The germline CDR1 and CDR2 sequences are SGHTA and FQGNSA. The sequence was collected from a woman in her forties or fifties who had recovered from COVID-19. This chain uses TRBV7-2 with TRBJ2-1; weak D call: TRBD2 (5 bases). Sequenced material: PBMCs or T cells enriched from blood (not recorded which). CDR3 sequence reads: CASSLGGSYNEQFF. The CDR3 region has the DNA TGTGCCAGCAGCTTAGGAGGGAGCTACAATGAGCAGTTCTTC.